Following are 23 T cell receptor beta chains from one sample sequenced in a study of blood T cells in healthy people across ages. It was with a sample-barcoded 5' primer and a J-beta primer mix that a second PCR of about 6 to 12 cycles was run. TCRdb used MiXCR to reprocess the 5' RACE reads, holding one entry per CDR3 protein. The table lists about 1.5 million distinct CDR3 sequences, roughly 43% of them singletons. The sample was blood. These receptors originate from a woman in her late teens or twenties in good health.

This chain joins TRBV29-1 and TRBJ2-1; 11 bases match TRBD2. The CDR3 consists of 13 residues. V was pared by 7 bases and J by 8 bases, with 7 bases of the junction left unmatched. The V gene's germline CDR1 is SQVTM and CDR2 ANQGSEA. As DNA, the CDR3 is TGCAGCGCGCTTAGCGGGGGGGCCCATGAGCAGTTCTTC. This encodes CSALSGGAHEQFF.

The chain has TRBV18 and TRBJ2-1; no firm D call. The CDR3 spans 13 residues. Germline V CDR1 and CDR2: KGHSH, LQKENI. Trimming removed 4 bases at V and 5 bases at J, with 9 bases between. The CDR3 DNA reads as TGTGCCAGCTCACGAGAGACCGACAATGAGCAGTTCTTC. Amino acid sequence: CASSRETDNEQFF.

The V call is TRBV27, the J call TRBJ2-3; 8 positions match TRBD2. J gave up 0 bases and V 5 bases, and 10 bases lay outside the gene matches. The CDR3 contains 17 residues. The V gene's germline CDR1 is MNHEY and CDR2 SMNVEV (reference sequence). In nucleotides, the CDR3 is TGTGCCAGCAGTCCCAGACTAGCGCAGTCTAGCACAGATACGCAGTATTTT. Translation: CASSPRLAQSSTDTQYF.

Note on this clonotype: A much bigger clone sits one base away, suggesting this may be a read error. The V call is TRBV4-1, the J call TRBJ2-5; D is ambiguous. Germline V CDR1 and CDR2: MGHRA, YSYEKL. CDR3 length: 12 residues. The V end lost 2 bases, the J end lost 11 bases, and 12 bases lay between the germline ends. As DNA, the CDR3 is TGCGCCAGCAGCCAATTGGCGATGGAGCAGTACTTC. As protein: CASSQLAMEQYF.

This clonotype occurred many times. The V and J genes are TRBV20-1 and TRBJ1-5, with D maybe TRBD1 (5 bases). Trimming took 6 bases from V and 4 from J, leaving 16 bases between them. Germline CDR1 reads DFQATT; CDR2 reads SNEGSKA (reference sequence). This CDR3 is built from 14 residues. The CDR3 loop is CSAGGGIDNQPQHF. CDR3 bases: TGCAGTGCCGGGGGGGGGATTGATAATCAGCCCCAGCATTTT.

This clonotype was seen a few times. The CDR3 reads CASSFYGMGTEAFF. The CDR3 nucleotides are TGTGCCAGCAGCTTTTACGGGATGGGGACTGAAGCTTTCTTT. The chain couples TRBV11-2 to TRBJ1-1; D gene ambiguous. CDR1 and CDR2 (germline): SGHAT, FQNNGV. V was cut by 3 bases and J by 5 bases, with 13 bases left in between. The CDR3 has 14 residues.

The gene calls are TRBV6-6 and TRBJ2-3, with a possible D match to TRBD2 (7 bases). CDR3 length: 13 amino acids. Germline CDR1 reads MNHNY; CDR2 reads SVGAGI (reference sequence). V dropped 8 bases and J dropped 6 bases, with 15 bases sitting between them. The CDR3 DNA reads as TGTGCCAGCCGAGGGGGGGCATCGGATACGCAGTATTTT. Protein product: CASRGGASDTQYF.

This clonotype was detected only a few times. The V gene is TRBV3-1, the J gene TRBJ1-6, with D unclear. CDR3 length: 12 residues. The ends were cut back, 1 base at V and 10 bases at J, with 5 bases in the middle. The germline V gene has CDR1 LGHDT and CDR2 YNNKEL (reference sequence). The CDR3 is CASSQGRSPLHF. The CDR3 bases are TGTGCCAGCAGCCAAGGACGATCACCCCTCCACTTT.

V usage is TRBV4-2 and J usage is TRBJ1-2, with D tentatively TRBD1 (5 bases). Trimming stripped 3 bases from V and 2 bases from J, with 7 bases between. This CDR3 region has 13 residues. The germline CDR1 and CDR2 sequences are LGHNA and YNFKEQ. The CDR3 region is CASSHGANYGYTF. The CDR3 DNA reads TGTGCCAGCAGCCATGGGGCAAACTATGGCTACACCTTC.

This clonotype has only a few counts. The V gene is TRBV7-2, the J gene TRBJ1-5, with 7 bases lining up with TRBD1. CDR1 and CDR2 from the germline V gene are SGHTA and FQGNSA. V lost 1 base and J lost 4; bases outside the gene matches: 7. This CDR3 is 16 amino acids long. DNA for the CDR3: TGTGCCAGCAGCTTAGGGGTAGGGGGCTTAAATCAGCCCCAGCATTTT. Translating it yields CASSLGVGGLNQPQHF.

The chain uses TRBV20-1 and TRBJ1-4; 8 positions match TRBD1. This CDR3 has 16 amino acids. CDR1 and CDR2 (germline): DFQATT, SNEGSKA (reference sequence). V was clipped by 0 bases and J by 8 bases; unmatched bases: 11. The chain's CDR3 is CSARDLGQARYEKLFF. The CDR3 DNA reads TGCAGTGCTAGAGATTTGGGACAGGCGAGATACGAAAAACTGTTTTTT.

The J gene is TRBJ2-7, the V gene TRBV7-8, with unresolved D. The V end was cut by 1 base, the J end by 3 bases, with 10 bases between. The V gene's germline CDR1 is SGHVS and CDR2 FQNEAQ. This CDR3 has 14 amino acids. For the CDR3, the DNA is TGTGCCAGCAGCTTAGAACCGGTAAACTACGAGCAGTACTTC. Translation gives CASSLEPVNYEQYF.

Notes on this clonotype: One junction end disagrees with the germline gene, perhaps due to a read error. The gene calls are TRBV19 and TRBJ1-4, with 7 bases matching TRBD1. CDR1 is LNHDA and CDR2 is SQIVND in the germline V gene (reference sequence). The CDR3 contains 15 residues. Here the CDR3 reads CASSSGSRGIEELFF. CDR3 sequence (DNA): TGTGCCAGTAGTAGCGGTTCCAGGGGGATTGAAGAACTGTTTTTT. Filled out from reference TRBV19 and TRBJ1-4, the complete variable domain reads DGGITQSPKYLFRKEGQNVTLSCEQNLNHDAMYWYRQDPGQGLRLIYYSQIVNDFQKGDIAEGYSVSREKKESFPLTVTSAQKNPTAFYLCASSSGSRGIEELFFGSGTQLSVL.

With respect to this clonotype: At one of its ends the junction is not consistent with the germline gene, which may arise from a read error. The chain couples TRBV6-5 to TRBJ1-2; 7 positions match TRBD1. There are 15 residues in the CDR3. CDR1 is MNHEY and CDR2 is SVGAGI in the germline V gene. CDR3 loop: CASSYSLTGNYDYTF. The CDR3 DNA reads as TGTGCCAGCAGTTACTCCCTGACAGGGAACTATGACTACACCTTC.

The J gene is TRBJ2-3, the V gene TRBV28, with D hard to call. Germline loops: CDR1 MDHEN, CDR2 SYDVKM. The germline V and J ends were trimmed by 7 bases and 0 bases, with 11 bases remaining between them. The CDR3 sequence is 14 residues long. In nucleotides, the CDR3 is TGTGCCAGCATGGGCACGTTAAGCACAGATACGCAGTATTTT. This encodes CASMGTLSTDTQYF.

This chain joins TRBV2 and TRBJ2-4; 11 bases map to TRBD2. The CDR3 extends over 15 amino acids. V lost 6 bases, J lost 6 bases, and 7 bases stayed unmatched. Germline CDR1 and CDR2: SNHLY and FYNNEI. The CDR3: CASRGLAAVGNIQYF. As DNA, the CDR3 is TGTGCCAGCAGGGGACTAGCGGCGGTGGGAAACATTCAGTACTTC. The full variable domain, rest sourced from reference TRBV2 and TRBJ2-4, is EPEVTQTPSHQVTQMGQEVILRCVPISNHLYFYWYRQILGQKVEFLVSFYNNEISEKSEIFDDQFSVERPDGSNFTLKIRSTKLEDSAMYFCASRGLAAVGNIQYFGAGTRLSVL.

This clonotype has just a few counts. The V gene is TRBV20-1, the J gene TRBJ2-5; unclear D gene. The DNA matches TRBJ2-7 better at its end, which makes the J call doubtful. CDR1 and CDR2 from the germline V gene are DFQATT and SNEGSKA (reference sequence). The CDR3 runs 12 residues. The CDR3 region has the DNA TGCAGTGCTAGAGATGCCCCCTTCGAGCAGTACTTC. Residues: CSARDAPFEQYF.

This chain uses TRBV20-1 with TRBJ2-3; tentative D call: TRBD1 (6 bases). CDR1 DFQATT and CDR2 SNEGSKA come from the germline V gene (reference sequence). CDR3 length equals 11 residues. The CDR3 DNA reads TGCAGAGGGGGATTCGGGGATACGCAGTATTTT. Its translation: CRGGFGDTQYF.

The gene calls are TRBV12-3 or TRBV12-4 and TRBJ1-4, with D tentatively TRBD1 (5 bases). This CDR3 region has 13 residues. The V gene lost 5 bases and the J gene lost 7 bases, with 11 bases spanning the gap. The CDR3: CASSRGGVEKLFF. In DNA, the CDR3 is TGTGCCAGCAGTCGAGGAGGGGTTGAAAAACTGTTTTTT.

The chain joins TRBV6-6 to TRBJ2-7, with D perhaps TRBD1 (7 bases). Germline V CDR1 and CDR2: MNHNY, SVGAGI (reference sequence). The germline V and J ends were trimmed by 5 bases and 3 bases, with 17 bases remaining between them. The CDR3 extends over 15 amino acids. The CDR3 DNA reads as TGTGCCAGCAGTCGCGGGACAGTGAATTACTACGAGCAGTACTTC. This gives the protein CASSRGTVNYYEQYF.

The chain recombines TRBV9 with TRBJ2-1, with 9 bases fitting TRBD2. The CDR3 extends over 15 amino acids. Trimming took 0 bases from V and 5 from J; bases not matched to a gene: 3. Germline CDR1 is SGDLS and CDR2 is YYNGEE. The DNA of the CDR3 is TGTGCCAGCAGCGTAGTGGGACTAGCTGACAATGAGCAGTTCTTC. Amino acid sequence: CASSVVGLADNEQFF.

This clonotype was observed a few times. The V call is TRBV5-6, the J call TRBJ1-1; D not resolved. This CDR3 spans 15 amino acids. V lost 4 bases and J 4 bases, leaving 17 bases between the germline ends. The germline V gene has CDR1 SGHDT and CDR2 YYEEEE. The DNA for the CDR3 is TGTGCCAGCAGCAGCGACGACGGGGTCGGCACTGAAGCTTTCTTT. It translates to CASSSDDGVGTEAFF.

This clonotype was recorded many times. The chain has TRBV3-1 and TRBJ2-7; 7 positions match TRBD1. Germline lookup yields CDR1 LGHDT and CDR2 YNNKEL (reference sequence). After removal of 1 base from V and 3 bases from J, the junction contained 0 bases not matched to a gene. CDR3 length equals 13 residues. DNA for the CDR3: TGTGCCAGCAGCCAAGGGGACAGCTACGAGCAGTACTTC. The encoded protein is CASSQGDSYEQYF.